The source of this T cell receptor (beta chain) is a study of regulatory T cells in long-lasting Graves disease. The authors built TCR beta libraries using iRepertoire HTBI primers and Arm-PCR of CDR3 regions. A single record per CDR3 protein comes from TCRdb applying MiXCR to the multiplex PCR reads. The sample lists 510,000 or so distinct CDR3 sequences; 12% were seen once. This clonotype came up many times. Documented time point: newly diagnosed GD, antithyroid drugs for less than 3 months. Researchers made the TCR library from RNA that was extracted from PBMCs. This sample also appeared in a second study, on T cells in Graves' hyperthyroidism and ophthalmopathy. This second report adds: Clinicians diagnosed patients from clinical symptoms, serum thyroxine and TRAb, thyroid ultrasound and orbital computed tomography.

Sequenced here: peripheral blood mononuclear cells (PBMCs), sampled at new diagnosis, from a patient treated with antithyroid drugs. The receptor comes from a woman in her twenties or thirties with Graves disease.

As DNA, the CDR3 is TGTGCCTGGAGTTTGGGGAGCTCTGGAAACACCATATATTTT. Its protein is CAWSLGSSGNTIYF. The chain carries TRBV30 and TRBJ1-3; no firm D call. The V and J ends lost 2 bases and 0 bases respectively, with 8 bases between them. There are 14 residues in the CDR3. In germline, CDR1 is GTSNPN, CDR2 SVGIG (reference sequence).